This record looks at one T cell receptor (beta chain) sequence and its context. Its target antigen remains unknown. No base-level quality is on record; no much larger clone is a single base apart. V gives up 5 bases and J gives up 4 bases, and the segment between their germline ends measures 11 bases. The germline V gene encodes CDR1 MNHEY and CDR2 SVGEGT. The CDR3 starts with the cysteine, ends with the phenylalanine, and has 13 residues. Only the CDR3 region is kept as DNA, spanning 39 bases read in frame from base 1. These data come from a study of CD8 T cells in Susac syndrome (dated by TCRdb to between 2018 and 2021). About the study as a whole: The study used repertoire sequencing to test whether antigen drove CD8+ T cell activation and differentiation in Susac syndrome. The clonality of the CD8+ T cell repertoire was compared across approximately twelve healthy donors, roughly 14 Susac syndrome patients and around 16 multiple sclerosis patients.

RNA was extracted using the RNeasy kit, and roughly 0.45 to 1 microgram was reverse transcribed with random hexamers. The immunoSEQ multiplex PCR assay, which covers 54 Vbeta and 13 Jbeta segments, was used to amplify TCR beta CDR3 regions. PCR amplification bias was corrected using a synthetic template baseline for primer optimization and computational correction. As for how the authors treated the data: Reads were assigned to V, D and J genes according to IMGT and analyzed in immunoSEQ Analyzer, with only productive sequences retained. To calculate clonality, Shannon entropy was normalized by log2 of the number of productive unique sequences and then subtracted from one. For each patient and control, public and private clones were evaluated within the 100 most prevalent clones. Susac-specific clones were defined as absent from healthy and MS cohorts, 800 to 1,200 published viral clones and other ImmuneACCESS disease sequences. Starting from the raw public reads, TCRdb applied fastp trimming at Q25, assembled clones with MiXCR and retained in-frame beta chains. Each entry is one CDR3 protein sequence, shown with its most common DNA and genes. The V and J calls follow TCRdb's processing rather than the paper's. Across this sample there are some 300,000 distinct CDR3 sequences, with approximately 85% seen only once. Approximately 0.2% of the sample goes to the ten largest clones.

Overall study results and their limits: The TCR sequencing and HLA analysis was acknowledged to have included a relatively small number of individuals.

Peripheral blood CD8+ and CD4+ T cells from healthy donors, Susac syndrome patients and multiple sclerosis patients were profiled using high-throughput TCR beta sequencing. Treatment-naive patients with stable or active relapsing-remitting disease fulfilling revised McDonald criteria were used as multiple sclerosis controls. Bulk CD8+ and CD4+ T cells were purified magnetically by negative isolation, whereas CD8+ TEMRA cells were enriched by FACS. Blood was drawn into EDTA tubes, processed within 24 hours, and PBMCs were isolated by density gradient centrifugation. PBMCs intended for TCR sequencing were cryopreserved in liquid nitrogen and were subsequently thawed in a 37 degrees C water bath. The sorted or isolated CD4+, CD8+ and CD8+ TEMRA cells reached a purity of at least 90%.

This receptor was identified in a human donor with multiple sclerosis. The sequence links TRBV6-2 or TRBV6-3 to TRBJ1-1; the D segment cannot be called with confidence. Sequencing input: CD8+ T cells from PBMCs. The sequenced DNA: TGTGCCAGCAGTATGCAGGCGGGCACTGAAGCTTTCTTT. Its coded protein is CASSMQAGTEAFF.